A single sample is the source of the 27 T cell receptor beta chains below, sequenced in a study of blood T cell repertoires in COVID-19. Libraries were prepared by immunoSEQ multiplex PCR; TCRdb keeps only in-frame clonotypes and omits some of them. The repertoire has some 77,000 clones, about 80% of them found once; the top ten carry about 30%. The specimen sequenced was peripheral blood. Source of these receptors: a man in his sixties or seventies with acute or convalescent COVID-19.

The V and J genes are TRBV6-5 and TRBJ1-5; 10 bases match TRBD1. From germline, CDR1 is MNHEY and CDR2 SVGAGI. This CDR3 region has 14 residues. V was clipped by 7 bases and J by 7 bases; unmatched bases: 7. In nucleotides, the CDR3 is TGTGCCAGCACCCGAGGACAGGGGGAACAGCCCCAGCATTTT. This gives the protein CASTRGQGEQPQHF.

The chain links TRBV5-1 to TRBJ1-3; D might be TRBD1 (5 bases). CDR1 is SGHRS, CDR2 YFSETQ, per germline. V was clipped by 4 bases and J by 0 bases, with 11 bases between them. There are 15 residues in the CDR3. The CDR3 sequence is CASSQTARSGNTIYF. Written as DNA, the CDR3 is TGCGCCAGCAGCCAGACAGCACGCTCTGGAAACACCATATATTTT.

The chain couples TRBV7-6 to TRBJ2-1; D unresolved. Trimming left V 4 bases short and J 10 bases short, with 8 bases between. This CDR3 has 11 residues. Per germline, CDR1 SGHVS and CDR2 FNYEAQ. The CDR3, as DNA: TGTGCCAGCAGCTCTCTAGAGGAGCAGTTCTTC. Protein sequence: CASSSLEEQFF.

The chain links TRBV3-1 (or the pseudogene TRBV3-2) to TRBJ1-3; D remains ambiguous. Trimming took off 3 bases at V and 0 bases at J, with 9 bases between the two ends. There are 15 residues in the CDR3. CDR1 and CDR2 (germline): LGHDT, YNNKEL (reference sequence). CDR3 DNA: TGTGCCAGCAGCCAGATAGAGATCTCTGGAAACACCATATATTTT. Encoded protein: CASSQIEISGNTIYF.

This clone appeared a few times. The chain is built from TRBV3-1 (or the pseudogene TRBV3-2) and TRBJ1-2; TRBD1 agrees at 7 bases. Per the germline V gene, CDR1 is LGHDT and CDR2 is YNNKEL (reference sequence). The V segment lost 2 bases and the J segment 6 bases; nucleotides outside the gene matches: 6. The CDR3 contains 14 residues. The CDR3 DNA sequence: TGTGCCAGCAGCCAAATTACAGGGGAAAATGGCTACACCTTC. Translated: CASSQITGENGYTF.

The chain has TRBV19 and TRBJ1-4; no firm D call. V was pared by 7 bases and J by 7 bases, with 13 bases between. Germline CDR1 reads LNHDA; CDR2 reads SQIVND (reference sequence). The CDR3 loop spans 13 amino acids. CDR3 sequence (DNA): TGTGCCAGTAAAAGTAGTACAGTTGAAAAACTGTTTTTT. It yields the protein CASKSSTVEKLFF.

The chain uses TRBV12-3 or TRBV12-4 and TRBJ2-4; the D is unclear. The CDR3 covers 12 residues. Trimming pared 4 bases from V and 3 bases from J, leaving 4 bases between. CDR3 protein: CASSSIKNIQYF. The CDR3 DNA reads TGTGCCAGCAGTTCAATCAAAAACATTCAGTACTTC.

This chain connects TRBV27 to TRBJ2-7; possible D gene TRBD1, 5 bases. This CDR3 has 13 amino acids. Deletions cut 7 bases from V and 4 bases from J, with 14 bases between. Germline V gene lookup returns CDR1 MNHEY and CDR2 SMNVEV (reference sequence). CDR3: CASTVRGGYEQYF. The CDR3 DNA reads as TGTGCCAGCACCGTTAGGGGCGGTTACGAGCAGTACTTC.

The chain is built from TRBV30 and TRBJ2-7; 11 bases match TRBD2. J gave up 0 bases and V 0 bases, and 4 bases lay outside the gene matches. The length of the CDR3 is 16 residues. In germline, CDR1 is GTSNPN, CDR2 SVGIG (reference sequence). The CDR3 region has the DNA TGTGCCTGGAGTGTATGGGGACTAGCGGACTCCTACGAGCAGTACTTC. This sequence encodes CAWSVWGLADSYEQYF.

The chain is built from TRBV27 and TRBJ2-7; tentatively, D is TRBD1 (5 bases). Per germline, CDR1 MNHEY and CDR2 SMNVEV (reference sequence). The CDR3 covers 15 residues. V was cut by 4 bases and J by 0 bases, with 13 bases left in between. The CDR3 DNA reads as TGTGCCAGCAGTTCCGGACAACCTAGCTCCTACGAGCAGTACTTC. This encodes CASSSGQPSSYEQYF.

The chain couples TRBV5-4 to TRBJ2-1; the match to TRBD2 covers 8 bases. The CDR3 is made up of 16 amino acids. Germline assignment: CDR1 SGHNT and CDR2 YYREEE (reference sequence). V was pared by 7 bases and J by 5 bases, with 14 bases of the junction left unmatched. CDR3 region: CASQLSAGVVNNEQFF. For the CDR3, the DNA is TGTGCCAGCCAGCTTTCAGCGGGAGTTGTTAACAATGAGCAGTTCTTC.

V usage is TRBV24-1 and J usage is TRBJ2-2; 8 bases fit TRBD1. CDR1 is KGHDR and CDR2 is SFDVKD in the germline V gene. This CDR3 is 14 amino acids long. Trimming removed 9 bases from V and 7 bases from J; junction bases left unmatched: 9. DNA of the CDR3: TGTGCCACCGAAGGGACAGGTAGTTTCGGGGAGCTGTTTTTT. Protein product: CATEGTGSFGELFF.

The chain has TRBV19 and TRBJ2-7; D call uncertain. Germline V CDR1 and CDR2: LNHDA, SQIVND (reference sequence). Deletions cut 3 bases from V and 13 bases from J, with 16 bases between. The CDR3 is 12 residues long. The CDR3 sequence: CASSIAGTVFYF. Here the CDR3 DNA reads TGTGCCAGTAGTATCGCCGGTACAGTGTTTTACTTC.

The genes are TRBV7-9 and TRBJ1-5, with D unresolved. Trimming left V 1 base short and J 5 bases short, with 15 bases between. Germline-derived CDR1 and CDR2 are SEHNR and FQNEAQ (reference sequence). This CDR3 comprises 16 residues. CDR3 residues: CASSLGGDSYYQPQHF. CDR3 nucleotides: TGTGCCAGCAGCTTAGGGGGAGATTCGTATTATCAGCCCCAGCATTTT. Variable domain in full (rest from reference TRBV7-9 and TRBJ1-5): DTGVSQNPRHKITKRGQNVTFRCDPISEHNRLYWYRQTLGQGPEFLTYFQNEAQLEKSRLLSDRFSAERPKGSFSTLEIQRTEQGDSAMYLCASSLGGDSYYQPQHFGDGTRLSIL.

The V gene is TRBV3-1 (or the pseudogene TRBV3-2), the J gene TRBJ1-1; the D gene is possibly TRBD1 (6 bases). CDR3 length: 15 residues. From germline, CDR1 is LGHDT and CDR2 YNNKEL (reference sequence). The germline V and J ends were trimmed by 4 bases and 3 bases, with 15 bases remaining between them. The CDR3 DNA reads TGTGCCAGCAGCCCCCAGGGGTTTAGGTACACTGAAGCTTTCTTT. Translated: CASSPQGFRYTEAFF.

The chain uses TRBV28 and TRBJ1-5; TRBD1 agrees at 9 bases. There are 15 residues in the CDR3. J was trimmed by 4 bases and V by 5 bases; bases with no gene match: 6. Germline CDR1 reads MDHEN; CDR2 reads SYDVKM. The CDR3 DNA follows: TGTGCCAGCAGTCTCCTCGGGACAGGGAATCAGCCCCAGCATTTT. Protein sequence: CASSLLGTGNQPQHF.

V gene TRBV27 combines with J gene TRBJ2-5, with TRBD1 as a possible D gene (5 bases). The V gene's germline CDR1 is MNHEY and CDR2 SMNVEV (reference sequence). The CDR3 is made up of 15 amino acids. Trimming removed 6 bases at V and 3 bases at J, with 17 bases between. The CDR3 DNA is TGTGCCAGCAGCCCATTTGGGCAGGGAAAAGAGACCCAGTACTTC. This gives the protein CASSPFGQGKETQYF.

V is TRBV7-7 and J is TRBJ2-3, with TRBD2 as a possible D gene (6 bases). Germline lookup yields CDR1 SSHAT and CDR2 FNYEAQ (reference sequence). V lost 6 bases, J lost 4 bases, and 11 bases lay in between. The CDR3 runs 13 residues. The CDR3 is CASSDGGADTQYF. Here the CDR3 DNA reads TGTGCCAGCAGTGACGGAGGGGCAGATACGCAGTATTTT.

The chain is built from TRBV5-4 and TRBJ2-6; D is possibly TRBD1 (5 bases). The CDR3 has 19 amino acids. Germline assignment: CDR1 SGHNT and CDR2 YYREEE (reference sequence). Trimming cost V 2 bases and J 0 bases, with 18 bases left between them. This CDR3 reads CASSFAPGSLISGANVLTF. CDR3 in DNA: TGTGCCAGCAGCTTCGCCCCAGGGTCCCTCATCTCTGGGGCCAACGTCCTGACTTTC.

The CDR3 sequence: CASGDNNQPQHF. As DNA, the CDR3 is TGTGCCAGCGGGGACAACAATCAGCCCCAGCATTTT. The rearrangement links TRBV19 to TRBJ1-5; D may be TRBD1 (6 bases). CDR3 length: 12 residues. The germline V gene encodes CDR1 LNHDA and CDR2 SQIVND (reference sequence). The V end lost 9 bases, the J end lost 3 bases, and 9 bases lay between the germline ends.

Only one count was recorded for this clone. V is TRBV5-1 and J is TRBJ1-4, with TRBD1 as a possible D gene (6 bases). The CDR3 runs to 15 residues. Germline V gene sequence: CDR1 SGHRS, CDR2 YFSETQ. V dropped 0 bases and J dropped 8 bases, with 14 bases sitting between them. The CDR3 sequence is CASSLGIGGEEKLFF. CDR3 nucleotide sequence: TGCGCCAGCAGCTTGGGAATTGGGGGCGAGGAAAAACTGTTTTTT. The full variable domain, completed using reference TRBV5-1 and TRBJ1-4, is KAGVTQTPRYLIKTRGQQVTLSCSPISGHRSVSWYQQTPGQGLQFLFEYFSETQRNKGNFPGRFSGRQFSNSRSEMNVSTLELGDSALYLCASSLGIGGEEKLFFGSGTQLSVL.

Concerning this clone: Germline is not matched at one junction end, which may reflect a read error. The rearrangement uses TRBV7-9 and TRBJ2-5; a weak D match, TRBD2 (6 bases). The CDR3 has 14 amino acids. From germline, CDR1 is SEHNR and CDR2 FQNEAQ (reference sequence). In nucleotides, the CDR3 is TGTGCCAGCACCTTACGGGGGTTCGAGGAGACCCAGTACTTC. It specifies CASTLRGFEETQYF. The whole variable domain, filled in from reference TRBV7-9 and TRBJ2-5, reads DTGVSQNPRHKITKRGQNVTFRCDPISEHNRLYWYRQTLGQGPEFLTYFQNEAQLEKSRLLSDRFSAERPKGSFSTLEIQRTEQGDSAMYLCASTLRGFEETQYFGPGTRLLVL.

J is TRBJ2-3 and V is TRBV19, with D possibly TRBD2 on 7 matching bases. CDR3 length equals 16 residues. Trimming took off 4 bases at V and 3 bases at J, with 17 bases between the two ends. Looked up from germline, CDR1 is LNHDA and CDR2 is SQIVND (reference sequence). CDR3 sequence reads: CASSTRTVGGTDTQYF. DNA for the CDR3: TGTGCCAGTAGTACCCGGACAGTGGGGGGGACAGATACGCAGTATTTT.

This clone has just one count. The V call is TRBV5-1, the J call TRBJ1-1; maybe TRBD1 (6 bases). The CDR3 consists of 18 residues. CDR1 is SGHRS, CDR2 YFSETQ, per germline. Trimming shortened V by 1 base and J by 2 bases, and 21 bases separated the two germline ends. Here the CDR3 reads CASSLSPRGAGGNTEAFF. The CDR3 bases are TGCGCCAGCAGCTTGTCACCCCGGGGGGCTGGGGGAAACACTGAAGCTTTCTTT.

The table lists this clone with a count of one. The chain combines TRBV5-4 with TRBJ1-1, with D perhaps TRBD1 (6 bases). The CDR3 consists of 14 residues. V dropped 4 bases and J dropped 3 bases, with 13 bases sitting between them. The germline gives CDR1 SGHNT, CDR2 YYREEE (reference sequence). The CDR3 is CASSLAGVDTEAFF. The CDR3 nucleotides read TGTGCCAGCAGCCTGGCAGGGGTGGACACTGAAGCTTTCTTT.

The chain employs TRBV5-1 and TRBJ1-2; weak D call: TRBD1 (5 bases). Trimming took 4 bases from V and 7 from J, leaving 20 bases between them. This CDR3 is 15 amino acids long. Germline V gene sequence: CDR1 SGHRS, CDR2 YFSETQ. Here the CDR3 DNA reads TGCGCCAGCAGCAGGGGCGCGGGGGACTGGGCTGGCTACACCTTC. This codes for CASSRGAGDWAGYTF.

V usage is TRBV28 and J usage is TRBJ2-7; D perhaps matches TRBD1 (6 bases). Germline V gives CDR1 MDHEN, CDR2 SYDVKM. Trimming cost V 6 bases and J 0 bases, with 15 bases left between them. This CDR3 has 15 amino acids. CDR3 nucleotides: TGTGCCAGCAGCCGAGAACAGGGTTTCTCCTACGAGCAGTACTTC. Protein sequence: CASSREQGFSYEQYF.